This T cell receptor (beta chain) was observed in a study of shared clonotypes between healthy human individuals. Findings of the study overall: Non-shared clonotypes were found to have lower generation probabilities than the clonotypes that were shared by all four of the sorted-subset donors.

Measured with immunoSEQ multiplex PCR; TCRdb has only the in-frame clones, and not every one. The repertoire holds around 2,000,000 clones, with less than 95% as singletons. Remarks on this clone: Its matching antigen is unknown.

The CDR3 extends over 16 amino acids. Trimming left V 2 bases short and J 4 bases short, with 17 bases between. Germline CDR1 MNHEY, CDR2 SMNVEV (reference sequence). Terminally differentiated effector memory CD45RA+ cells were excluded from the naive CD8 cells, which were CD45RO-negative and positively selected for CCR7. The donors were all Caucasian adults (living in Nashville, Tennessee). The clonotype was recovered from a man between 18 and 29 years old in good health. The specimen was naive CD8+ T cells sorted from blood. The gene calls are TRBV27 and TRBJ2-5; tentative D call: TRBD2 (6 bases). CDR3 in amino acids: CASSLGGGAYGETQYF. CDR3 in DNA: TGTGCCAGCAGTTTAGGAGGAGGGGCGTACGGAGAGACCCAGTACTTC.